Below, 21 T cell receptor beta chains from the same sample are listed, as sequenced in a study of blood T cell repertoires in COVID-19. The repertoire was sequenced with immunoSEQ multiplex PCR; TCRdb's copy has only in-frame clones and lacks some. The sample yields around 250,000 clones, around 87% seen once. Source material: PBMCs or T cells enriched from blood (not recorded which). These TCRs come from a woman between 50 and 59 years old who had recovered from COVID-19.

V gene TRBV7-2 combines with J gene TRBJ2-6; D remains unclear. Germline V gene sequence: CDR1 SGHTA, CDR2 FQGNSA. This CDR3 spans 14 amino acids. The V end was cut by 5 bases, the J end by 3 bases, with 8 bases between. Here the CDR3 reads CASSHKYGANVLTF. The DNA for the CDR3 is TGTGCCAGCAGCCACAAGTATGGGGCCAACGTCCTGACTTTC.

V and J are TRBV9 and TRBJ2-3; 8 bases are a match to TRBD2. This CDR3 contains 16 residues. The J segment lost 4 bases and the V segment lost 2 bases, leaving 9 bases of the junction unmatched. CDR1 and CDR2 from the germline V gene are SGDLS and YYNGEE. The CDR3 region is CASSVRSGGVADTQYF. The CDR3 bases are TGTGCCAGCAGCGTCAGGTCGGGGGGGGTCGCAGATACGCAGTATTTT.

The chain combines TRBV19 with TRBJ2-4; D may be TRBD1 (6 bases). In germline, CDR1 is LNHDA, CDR2 SQIVND (reference sequence). Trimming took off 4 bases at V and 1 base at J, with 14 bases between the two ends. This CDR3 spans 16 amino acids. The CDR3 DNA is TGTGCCAGTAGTAACCGACAGGCGTGGGCCAAAAACATTCAGTACTTC. Translation gives CASSNRQAWAKNIQYF.

This clone came up once. The chain employs TRBV19 and TRBJ2-5, with 10 bases aligning to TRBD2. The CDR3 totals 10 residues. CDR1 is LNHDA and CDR2 is SQIVND in the germline V gene (reference sequence). CDR3 in DNA: TGTGCTAGCGGGAGGGAGACCCAGTACTTC. It is translated as CASGRETQYF.

V gene TRBV15 combines with J gene TRBJ2-1; 7 nucleotides agree with TRBD2. CDR1 and CDR2 from the germline V gene are LNHNV and YYDKDF (reference sequence). The trim removed 5 bases at V and 3 bases at J, leaving 7 bases unmatched. CDR3 length: 15 residues. The CDR3, as DNA: TGTGCCACCAGCGGCTTCGGGAGGTTCTACAATGAGCAGTTCTTC. Its translation is CATSGFGRFYNEQFF.

This chain connects TRBV19 to TRBJ1-2; D may be TRBD1 (6 bases). There are 19 residues in the CDR3. V lost 1 base and J 2 bases, leaving 23 bases between the germline ends. CDR1 LNHDA and CDR2 SQIVND come from the germline V gene (reference sequence). In DNA, the CDR3 is TGTGCCAGTAGTATAGGGAGGTGGGACATTCGGCCGCTAAACTATGGCTACACCTTC. Translating gives CASSIGRWDIRPLNYGYTF.

Turning to this clone: At one end, the junction sequence differs from germline, possibly due to a read error. The rearrangement uses TRBV19 and TRBJ1-3; 7 nucleotides align to TRBD1. Germline V gene lookup returns CDR1 LNHDA and CDR2 SQIVND (reference sequence). The CDR3 is 13 residues long. In nucleotides, the CDR3 is TGTGCCAGTAGTACAACAGGGGACCGCAGTAAGGATTTT. It is translated as CASSTTGDRSKDF. Full variable domain (missing parts from reference TRBV19 and TRBJ1-3): DGGITQSPKYLFRKEGQNVTLSCEQNLNHDAMYWYRQDPGQGLRLIYYSQIVNDFQKGDIAEGYSVSREKKESFPLTVTSAQKNPTAFYLCASSTTGDRSKDFGEGSWLTVV.

Only one count was recorded for this clone. The chain has TRBV5-1 and TRBJ2-1, with TRBD2 matching 13 bases. After removal of 0 bases from V and 8 bases from J, the junction contained 5 bases not matched to a gene. This CDR3 contains 16 residues. Germline V gene sequence: CDR1 SGHRS, CDR2 YFSETQ. The CDR3 nucleotides are TGCGCCAGCAGCTTGGCAGGACTAGCGGGAGTAGATGAGCAGTTCTTC. Its protein product is CASSLAGLAGVDEQFF.

The chain is built from TRBV20-1 and TRBJ2-1; 11 nucleotides align to TRBD2. V was clipped by 3 bases and J by 6 bases; unmatched bases: 4. Per the germline V gene, CDR1 is DFQATT and CDR2 is SNEGSKA (reference sequence). The CDR3 has 14 amino acids. For the CDR3, the DNA is TGCAGTGCTAGTTTTAGCGGGAGGGCCAATGAGCAGTTCTTC. Residues: CSASFSGRANEQFF.

The chain joins TRBV18 to TRBJ1-1; tentatively, D is TRBD1 (5 bases). V was pared by 4 bases and J by 7 bases, with 13 bases between. This CDR3 has 13 residues. Germline CDR1 is KGHSH and CDR2 is LQKENI. CDR3 sequence: CASSQGTLLEAFF. The CDR3 DNA follows: TGTGCCAGCTCACAAGGGACTTTACTTGAAGCTTTCTTT.

The CDR3: CASSINPGGRTGELFF. CDR3 sequence (DNA): TGTGCCAGTAGTATAAATCCGGGAGGTCGCACCGGGGAGCTGTTTTTT. This chain joins TRBV19 and TRBJ2-2, with 7 bases aligning to TRBD2. The CDR3 runs to 16 residues. CDR1 and CDR2 from the germline V gene are LNHDA and SQIVND (reference sequence). With 2 bases clipped from V and 4 bases from J, the junction kept 7 bases outside the gene matches.

The genes are TRBV24-1 and TRBJ2-1; 8 bases are a match to TRBD1. Germline-derived CDR1 and CDR2 are KGHDR and SFDVKD. With V trimmed by 4 bases and J by 7 bases, 8 bases remained unmatched. This CDR3 has 15 residues. CDR3 sequence: CATSDSRQGSNEQFF. DNA of the CDR3: TGTGCCACCAGTGACAGTAGACAGGGGAGTAATGAGCAGTTCTTC.

The J gene is TRBJ2-7, the V gene TRBV10-3; 8 positions agree with TRBD2. CDR1 and CDR2 (germline): ENHRY, SYGVKD. V shed 3 bases and J 1 base; nucleotides not matched to a gene: 8. This CDR3 is built from 16 residues. CDR3 coding DNA: TGTGCCATCAGTGAACCCACTAGCGGAAGTTCCTACGAGCAGTACTTC. Encoded protein: CAISEPTSGSSYEQYF.

The rearrangement links TRBV30 to TRBJ2-7, with TRBD2 matching over 13 bases. This CDR3 spans 15 amino acids. V was pared by 3 bases and J by 7 bases, with 9 bases of the junction left unmatched. Germline V gives CDR1 GTSNPN, CDR2 SVGIG (reference sequence). CDR3 loop: CAWSWGLAGMREQYF. DNA for the CDR3: TGTGCCTGGAGCTGGGGACTAGCGGGGATGCGGGAGCAGTACTTC. Drawing the rest from reference TRBV30 and TRBJ2-7, the complete variable domain is SQTIHQWPATLVQPVGSPLSLECTVEGTSNPNLYWYRQAAGRGLQLLFYSVGIGQISSEVPQNLSASRPQDRQFILSSKKLLLSDSGFYLCAWSWGLAGMREQYFGPGTRLTVT.

This clone was picked up a small number of times. V gene TRBV6-5 combines with J gene TRBJ2-7; D may be TRBD2 (6 bases). Trimming pared 0 bases from V and 0 bases from J, leaving 6 bases between. CDR1 and CDR2 from the germline V gene are MNHEY and SVGAGI. This CDR3 has 14 amino acids. CDR3 coding DNA: TGTGCCAGCAGTTACTCGGGGGGCTCCTACGAGCAGTACTTC. Amino acid sequence: CASSYSGGSYEQYF.

The chain has TRBV5-4 and TRBJ2-7, with 9 bases that match TRBD2. The CDR3 covers 17 residues. Trimming cost V 4 bases and J 0 bases; bases outside gene matches: 11. CDR1 SGHNT and CDR2 YYREEE come from the germline V gene (reference sequence). CDR3 amino acids: CASSRQLAGVPSYEQYF. The CDR3 nucleotides are TGTGCCAGCAGCAGGCAGTTAGCGGGAGTCCCCTCCTACGAGCAGTACTTC.

The rearrangement uses TRBV12-2 and TRBJ2-1; the table calls TRBD1, which could not be checked here. TRBV12-2 is reported as a pseudogene. CDR3 length: 14 amino acids. The CDR3 DNA follows: TGTGCAAGTCGCTTAGCGTTCAGGGCCCTTGGTGGGTTCTTC. Translating it yields CASRLAFRALGGFF.

As DNA, the CDR3 is TGTGCCAGCAGCTTTCTTACCTACTCAGGTCAATACGAGCAGTACTTC. This translates into CASSFLTYSGQYEQYF. The chain joins TRBV27 to TRBJ2-7; D gene ambiguous. Between the trimmed V and J ends, which lost 6 bases and 4 bases, there was a span of 22 bases. This CDR3 is built from 16 residues. Germline assignment: CDR1 MNHEY and CDR2 SMNVEV (reference sequence).

This clone was observed a handful of times. This chain uses TRBV5-1 with TRBJ1-2; D is perhaps TRBD1 (6 bases). The V and J ends lost 0 bases and 8 bases respectively, with 11 bases between them. The CDR3 loop spans 13 amino acids. Looked up from germline, CDR1 is SGHRS and CDR2 is YFSETQ. The chain's CDR3 is CASSLESGEGYTF. The CDR3 nucleotides read TGCGCCAGCAGCTTGGAGTCAGGGGAAGGCTACACCTTC.

The chain links TRBV27 to TRBJ2-2; TRBD2 might be the D (7 bases). The germline V and J ends were trimmed by 5 bases and 5 bases, with 21 bases remaining between them. This CDR3 is built from 17 residues. CDR1 MNHEY and CDR2 SMNVEV come from the germline V gene (reference sequence). The CDR3 reads CASSQGLVGTQTGELFF. The CDR3 DNA reads TGTGCCAGCAGTCAAGGACTAGTTGGGACACAAACCGGGGAGCTGTTTTTT.

CDR3 loop: CASSLSQAMSEAFF. DNA of the CDR3: TGTGCCAGCAGCTTAAGTCAGGCAATGTCTGAAGCTTTCTTT. The rearrangement links TRBV7-2 to TRBJ1-1; D not resolved. Trimming removed 2 bases from V and 6 bases from J, with 13 bases in between. The germline gives CDR1 SGHTA, CDR2 FQGNSA. The CDR3 length is 14 residues.